The next 13 T cell receptor beta chains were all read from a single sample in a study of T-cell reconstitution after alpha-beta-depleted transplantation in children. Unique molecular identifiers were incorporated into the prepared TCRbeta library. Using its own MiXCR run on the PCR reads, TCRdb lists one record per CDR3 protein. The table has some 500,000 distinct CDR3 sequences, roughly 18% seen once. Sequenced here: PBMCs from the stem cell graft donor, sampled from the stem cell graft. The receptors originated from a human donor who donated a stem cell graft to a child with acute lymphoblastic leukemia.

This clonotype was seen a few times. DNA of the CDR3: TGTGCCAGCTCACCACCGGGTAAATCAGGGATCCCCTACGAGCAGTACTTC. This codes for CASSPPGKSGIPYEQYF. The chain links TRBV18 to TRBJ2-7; TRBD1 is a possible D gene (5 bases). The V gene's germline CDR1 is KGHSH and CDR2 LQKENI. The germline V and J ends were trimmed by 0 bases and 2 bases, with 17 bases remaining between them. The CDR3 has 17 residues.

This clonotype was counted a few times. The V call is TRBV20-1, the J call TRBJ2-1; D is ambiguous. CDR1 is DFQATT and CDR2 is SNEGSKA in the germline V gene (reference sequence). V lost 2 bases to trimming and J lost 5 bases, with 1 base between them. The length of the CDR3 is 10 residues. Written as DNA, the CDR3 is TGCAGTGCTAGAAACAATGAGCAGTTCTTC. Protein sequence: CSARNNEQFF.

This clonotype was counted only a few times. The rearrangement joins TRBV7-3 to TRBJ1-1; 8 bases line up with TRBD1. After removal of 5 bases from V and 6 bases from J, the junction contained 11 bases not matched to a gene. The CDR3 totals 15 residues. The germline V gene has CDR1 SGHTA and CDR2 FQGTGA. CDR3 sequence (DNA): TGTGCCAGCAGCCGCGGAGACAGGGGAGCCGCTGAAGCTTTCTTT. It encodes CASSRGDRGAAEAFF.

This clonotype was seen a few times. The chain carries TRBV20-1 and TRBJ1-4; 8 bases fit TRBD1. The CDR3 contains 14 residues. V trimming: 5 bases; J trimming: 7 bases; junction bases outside the gene matches: 9. The germline V gene has CDR1 DFQATT and CDR2 SNEGSKA (reference sequence). The DNA for the CDR3 is TGCAGTGCTCCCGGGAGCAGGGGGCGTGAAAAACTGTTTTTT. It encodes CSAPGSRGREKLFF.

The chain has TRBV15 and TRBJ2-5; tentative D call: TRBD2 (5 bases). The germline V and J ends were trimmed by 8 bases and 5 bases, with 12 bases remaining between them. The CDR3 consists of 12 residues. Per germline, CDR1 LNHNV and CDR2 YYDKDF (reference sequence). CDR3 in DNA: TGTGCCACCCGAGGGCCGGGGGAGACCCAGTACTTC. Residues: CATRGPGETQYF.

This clonotype occurred a few times. The CDR3 bases are TGTGCCAGCAGATGGGCACCTGATCAGCCCCAGCATTTT. Translation: CASRWAPDQPQHF. The chain has TRBV6-1 and TRBJ1-5, with D unresolved. The V end lost 6 bases, the J end lost 5 bases, and 11 bases lay between the germline ends. Per the germline V gene, CDR1 is MNHNS and CDR2 is SASEGT. The CDR3 runs 13 residues.

This clonotype was detected a few times. The chain combines TRBV7-3 with TRBJ2-3; no reliable D call. With 2 bases removed from V and 8 bases from J, the gap between germline ends came to 11 bases. Germline assignment: CDR1 SGHTA and CDR2 FQGTGA. The CDR3 sequence is 13 residues long. The CDR3 DNA sequence: TGTGCCAGCAGCTTAGCTTCGAGCTTTACGCAGTATTTT. This codes for CASSLASSFTQYF.

This clonotype was seen a few times. V and J are TRBV25-1 and TRBJ2-7; possible D gene TRBD1, 6 bases. Germline V gives CDR1 MGHDK, CDR2 SYGVNS. The CDR3 totals 15 residues. V lost 3 bases and J lost 0, with 12 bases in between. CDR3 amino acids: CASSDGDTSSYEQYF. CDR3 DNA sequence: TGTGCCAGCAGTGACGGGGACACGAGCTCCTACGAGCAGTACTTC.

This clonotype has just a few counts. The V call is TRBV7-2, the J call TRBJ2-1, with unresolved D. Trimming removed 3 bases from V and 2 bases from J, with 11 bases in between. The CDR3 covers 15 residues. CDR1 and CDR2 (germline): SGHTA, FQGNSA. The CDR3 DNA is TGTGCCAGCAGCTTGTTACAAATCGCCTACAATGAGCAGTTCTTC. This encodes CASSLLQIAYNEQFF.

This chain joins TRBV5-1 and TRBJ2-5; D is uncertain. Trimming shortened V by 1 base and J by 2 bases, and 9 bases separated the two germline ends. Germline V gene sequence: CDR1 SGHRS, CDR2 YFSETQ. The CDR3 totals 14 residues. The CDR3 protein is CASSLFVGQETQYF. In DNA, the CDR3 is TGCGCCAGCAGCTTGTTCGTCGGTCAAGAGACCCAGTACTTC.

The CDR3 here is CASSGPVGYVYEQYF. In nucleotides, the CDR3 is TGTGCCAGTAGTGGGCCGGTAGGCTACGTCTACGAGCAGTACTTC. The chain employs TRBV19 and TRBJ2-7, with no clear D. V lost 5 bases to trimming and J lost 3 bases, with 17 bases between them. The CDR3 is 15 amino acids. CDR1 LNHDA and CDR2 SQIVND come from the germline V gene (reference sequence). Full variable domain (missing parts from reference TRBV19 and TRBJ2-7): DGGITQSPKYLFRKEGQNVTLSCEQNLNHDAMYWYRQDPGQGLRLIYYSQIVNDFQKGDIAEGYSVSREKKESFPLTVTSAQKNPTAFYLCASSGPVGYVYEQYFGPGTRLTVT.

This clonotype was detected only a few times. The chain couples TRBV7-6 to TRBJ2-7, with 7 bases lining up with TRBD1. Germline V gene sequence: CDR1 SGHVS, CDR2 FNYEAQ. This CDR3 region has 14 residues. The V gene end was trimmed by 5 bases and the J gene end by 0 bases; junction bases not matched to a gene: 4. For the CDR3, the DNA is TGTGCCAGCAGCCCCGGGACAGACTCCTACGAGCAGTACTTC. It specifies CASSPGTDSYEQYF.

This clonotype came up a few times. The chain recombines TRBV19 with TRBJ2-1, with no clear D. From germline, CDR1 is LNHDA and CDR2 SQIVND (reference sequence). Trimming left V 5 bases short and J 5 bases short, with 7 bases between. This CDR3 has 12 amino acids. The CDR3 sequence is CASSYTHNEQFF. DNA of the CDR3: TGTGCCAGTAGTTATACCCACAATGAGCAGTTCTTC.